The T cell receptor (beta chain) described here comes from a study of lymphopenia after photon versus proton radiotherapy. Points from the study as a whole: Survival link was tested only in deceased patients; proton benefit remains a possibility. Photon-treated patients lost naive T cells and TCR diversity; proton-treated stayed stable. After the lymphocyte nadir, photon-treated repertoires showed oligoclonal expansion, especially of CD8+ Temra cells.

Points on this clone: The antigen is not known.

This table comes from immunoSEQ multiplex PCR, and its TCRdb copy is limited to in-frame clones, with some not included. The sample contains about 20,000 clones, more than 85% of which appear only once. The J segment lost 0 bases and the V segment lost 3 bases, leaving 3 bases of the junction unmatched. The CDR3 contains 15 residues. CDR1 and CDR2 from the germline V gene are SGHNT and YENEEA. The chain recombines TRBV11-3 with TRBJ2-7, with 9 nucleotides matching TRBD2. This material consisted of peripheral blood, taken from a patient treated with proton-based radiotherapy. The TCR was taken from an elderly man with esophageal cancer. CDR3 bases: TGTGCCAGCAGCTTGACTAGCGGAGACTCCTACGAGCAGTACTTC. Protein product: CASSLTSGDSYEQYF.